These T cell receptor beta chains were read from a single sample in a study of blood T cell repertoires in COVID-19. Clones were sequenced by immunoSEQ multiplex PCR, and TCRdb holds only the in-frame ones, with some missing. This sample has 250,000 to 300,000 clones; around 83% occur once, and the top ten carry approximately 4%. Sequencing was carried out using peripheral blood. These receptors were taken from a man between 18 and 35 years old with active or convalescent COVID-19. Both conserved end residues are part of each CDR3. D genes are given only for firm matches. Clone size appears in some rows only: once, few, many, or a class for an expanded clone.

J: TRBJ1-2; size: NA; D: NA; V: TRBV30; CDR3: CAWSGGSGYTF; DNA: TGTGCCTGGAGTGGGGGCTCTGGCTACACCTTC
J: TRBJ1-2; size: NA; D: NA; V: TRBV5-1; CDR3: CASSSDGTRVHYGYTF; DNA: TGCGCCAGCAGCTCTGACGGGACACGGGTTCACTATGGCTACACCTTC
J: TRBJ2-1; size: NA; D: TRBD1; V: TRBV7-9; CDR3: CASSLPGQWNEQFF; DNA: TGTGCCAGCAGCTTGCCGGGACAGTGGAATGAGCAGTTCTTC
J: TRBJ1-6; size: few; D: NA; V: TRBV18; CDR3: CASSLGATSSYNSPLHF; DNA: TGTGCCAGCTCTCTCGGCGCTACTAGCTCCTATAATTCACCCCTCCACTTT
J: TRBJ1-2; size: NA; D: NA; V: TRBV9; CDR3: CASSVGSRGYTF; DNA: TGTGCCAGCAGCGTAGGCTCCAGGGGCTACACCTTC
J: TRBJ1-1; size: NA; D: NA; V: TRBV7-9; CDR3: CASLGGVNTEAFF; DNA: TGTGCCAGCCTGGGAGGGGTGAACACTGAAGCTTTCTTT
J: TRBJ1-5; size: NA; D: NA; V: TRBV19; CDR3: CASSALGGVSNQPQHF; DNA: TGTGCCAGTAGTGCTCTCGGGGGGGTTAGCAATCAGCCCCAGCATTTT
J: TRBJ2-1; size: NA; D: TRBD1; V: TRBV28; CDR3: CASSLSSWDSNEQFF; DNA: TGTGCCAGCAGTTTAAGTTCGTGGGACAGCAATGAGCAGTTCTTC
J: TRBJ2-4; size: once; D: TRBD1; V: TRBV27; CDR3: CASSPRDRKNIQYF; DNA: TGTGCCAGCAGTCCCCGGGACAGGAAAAACATTCAGTACTTC
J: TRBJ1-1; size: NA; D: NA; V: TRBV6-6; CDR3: CASSEGGRGTEAFF; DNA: TGTGCCAGCAGCGAGGGAGGAAGAGGCACTGAAGCTTTCTTT
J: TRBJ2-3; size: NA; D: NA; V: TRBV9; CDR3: CASSPRGTDTQYF; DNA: TGTGCCAGCAGCCCCAGGGGCACAGATACGCAGTATTTT
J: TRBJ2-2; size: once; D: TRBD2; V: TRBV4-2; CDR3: CASSQEAPGTSGSGAGELFF; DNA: TGTGCCAGCAGCCAAGAGGCCCCCGGGACTAGCGGGAGTGGTGCCGGGGAGCTGTTTTTT
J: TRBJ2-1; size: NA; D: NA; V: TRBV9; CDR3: CASSVAQANEQFF; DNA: TGTGCCAGCAGCGTAGCTCAAGCCAATGAGCAGTTCTTC
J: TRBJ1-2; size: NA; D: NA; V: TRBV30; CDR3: CAWSPGGNGYTF; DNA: TGTGCCTGGAGTCCCGGCGGGAATGGCTACACCTTC
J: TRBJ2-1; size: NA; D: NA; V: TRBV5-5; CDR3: CASSPYEYNEQFF; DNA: TGTGCCAGCAGCCCCTATGAGTACAATGAGCAGTTCTTC
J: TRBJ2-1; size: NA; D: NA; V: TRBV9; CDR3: CASSVQEYNEQFF; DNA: TGTGCCAGCAGCGTCCAAGAGTACAATGAGCAGTTCTTC
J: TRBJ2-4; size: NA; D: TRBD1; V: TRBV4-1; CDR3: CASSLGTGKAKNIQYF; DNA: TGCGCCAGCAGCCTGGGGACAGGCAAAGCCAAAAACATTCAGTACTTC
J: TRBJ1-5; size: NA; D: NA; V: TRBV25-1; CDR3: CASRKKGGNQPQHF; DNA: TGTGCCAGCAGGAAGAAGGGGGGCAATCAGCCCCAGCATTTT